This T cell receptor beta chain was documented in a study of CD8 T cells in ankylosing spondylitis. Notes on the study in general: Reported data indicate significant enrichment of disease-linked clones within matched ankylosing spondylitis synovial fluid.

The sample holds many counts of this clonotype. Its antigen is unknown. TCRdb re-called the 5' RACE reads with MiXCR, one entry per CDR3 protein. The table has approximately 42,000 distinct CDR3 sequences, more than 3% seen once. The CDR3 is made up of 16 amino acids. Germline loops: CDR1 SGDLS, CDR2 YYNGEE. V shed 4 bases, J shed 5 bases, and the junction held 14 bases outside the gene matches. The sequencing sample was made of blood, either unsorted or a sorted T cell fraction (not recorded which). This clonotype was obtained from a female donor with ankylosing spondylitis or in good health (not recorded which). V and J are TRBV9 and TRBJ1-2; 7 nucleotides match TRBD1. CDR3 bases: TGTGCCAGCAGCCCCAGGGGGGCAGGGGGAAGGTATGGCTACACCTTC. Encoded protein: CASSPRGAGGRYGYTF.